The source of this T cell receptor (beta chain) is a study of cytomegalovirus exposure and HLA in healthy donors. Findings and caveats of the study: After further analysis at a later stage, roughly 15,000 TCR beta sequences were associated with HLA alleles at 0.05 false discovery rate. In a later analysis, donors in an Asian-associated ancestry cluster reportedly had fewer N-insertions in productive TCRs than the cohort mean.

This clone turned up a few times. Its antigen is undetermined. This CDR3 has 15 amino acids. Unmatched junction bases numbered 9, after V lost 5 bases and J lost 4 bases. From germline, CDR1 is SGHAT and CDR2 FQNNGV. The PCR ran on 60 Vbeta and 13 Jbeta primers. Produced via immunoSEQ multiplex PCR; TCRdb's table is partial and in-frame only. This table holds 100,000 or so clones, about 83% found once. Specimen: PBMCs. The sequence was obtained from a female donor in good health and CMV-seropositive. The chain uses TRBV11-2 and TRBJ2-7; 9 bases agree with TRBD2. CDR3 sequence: CASSSQAGGMYEQYF. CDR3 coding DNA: TGTGCCAGCAGCAGCCAGGCGGGAGGGATGTACGAGCAGTACTTC.